This TCR beta chain was obtained from a study of identical twins. Each CDR3 protein is one row after TCRdb ran MiXCR on the 5' RACE reads. The sample holds 200,000 to 250,000 distinct CDR3 sequences, more than 9% seen once. This clonotype was seen many times. V was pared by 4 bases and J by 5 bases, with 7 bases of the junction left unmatched. This CDR3 region has 14 residues. The V gene's germline CDR1 is SQVTM and CDR2 ANQGSEA. Sequenced sample: memory T cells sorted from blood. V is TRBV29-1 and J is TRBJ1-5; 8 bases line up with TRBD1. The clonotype originates from a man aged 50-59 years in good health. The CDR3 DNA reads as TGCAGCGTTGCATCAGGGGGCTTCGATCAGCCCCAGCATTTT. Translated, it gives CSVASGGFDQPQHF.